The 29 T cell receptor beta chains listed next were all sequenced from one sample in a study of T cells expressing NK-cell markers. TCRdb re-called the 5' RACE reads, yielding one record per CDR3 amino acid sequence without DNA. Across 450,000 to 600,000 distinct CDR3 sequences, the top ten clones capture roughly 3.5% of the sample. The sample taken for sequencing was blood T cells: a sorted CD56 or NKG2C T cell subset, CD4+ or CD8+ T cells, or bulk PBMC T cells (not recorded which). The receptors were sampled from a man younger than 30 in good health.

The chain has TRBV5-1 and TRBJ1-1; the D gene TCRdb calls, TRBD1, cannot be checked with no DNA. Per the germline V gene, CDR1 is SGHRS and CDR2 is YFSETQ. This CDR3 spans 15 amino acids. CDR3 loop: CASSFATPGNTEAFF.

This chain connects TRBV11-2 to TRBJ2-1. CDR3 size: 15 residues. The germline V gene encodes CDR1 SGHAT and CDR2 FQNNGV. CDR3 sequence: CASSLGFTSYNEQFF.

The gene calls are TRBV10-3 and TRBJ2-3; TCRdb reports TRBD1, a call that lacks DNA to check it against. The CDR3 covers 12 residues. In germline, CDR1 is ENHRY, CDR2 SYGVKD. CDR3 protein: CAIRKQGDTQYF.

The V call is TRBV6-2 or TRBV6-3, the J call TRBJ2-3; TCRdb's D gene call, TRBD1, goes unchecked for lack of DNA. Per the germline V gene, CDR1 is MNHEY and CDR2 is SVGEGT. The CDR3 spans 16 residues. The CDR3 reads CASSYIIRDGTDTQYF.

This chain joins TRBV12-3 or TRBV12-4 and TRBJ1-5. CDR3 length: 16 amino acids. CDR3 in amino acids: CASSLRGAGSNQPQHF.

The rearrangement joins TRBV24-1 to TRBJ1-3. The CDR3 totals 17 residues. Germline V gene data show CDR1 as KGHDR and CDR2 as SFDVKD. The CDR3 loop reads CATSASSADRSGNTIYF.

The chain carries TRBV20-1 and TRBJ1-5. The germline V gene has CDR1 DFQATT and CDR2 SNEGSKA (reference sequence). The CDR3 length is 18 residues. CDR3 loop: CSAIEQKYRIIGNQPQHF.

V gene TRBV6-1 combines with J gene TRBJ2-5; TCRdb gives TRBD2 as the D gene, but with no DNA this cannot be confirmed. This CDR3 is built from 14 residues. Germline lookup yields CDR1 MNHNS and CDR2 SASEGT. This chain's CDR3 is CASSPRAFQETQYF.

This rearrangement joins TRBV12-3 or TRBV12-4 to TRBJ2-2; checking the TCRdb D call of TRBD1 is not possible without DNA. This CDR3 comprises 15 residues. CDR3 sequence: CASSLVGAGAGELFF.

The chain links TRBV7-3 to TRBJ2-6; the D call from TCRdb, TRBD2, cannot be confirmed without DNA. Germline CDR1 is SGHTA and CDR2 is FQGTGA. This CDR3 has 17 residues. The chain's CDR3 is CASSLNVGGSGANVLTF.

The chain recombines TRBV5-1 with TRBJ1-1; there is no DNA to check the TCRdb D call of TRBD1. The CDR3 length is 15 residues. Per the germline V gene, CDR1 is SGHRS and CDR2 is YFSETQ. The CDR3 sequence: CASRPPRDTNTEAFF. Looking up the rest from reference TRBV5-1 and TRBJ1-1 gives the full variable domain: KAGVTQTPRYLIKTRGQQVTLSCSPISGHRSVSWYQQTPGQGLQFLFEYFSETQRNKGNFPGRFSGRQFSNSRSEMNVSTLELGDSALYLCASRPPRDTNTEAFFGQGTRLTVV.

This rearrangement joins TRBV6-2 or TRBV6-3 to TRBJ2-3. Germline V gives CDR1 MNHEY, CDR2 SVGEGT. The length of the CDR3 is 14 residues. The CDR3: CASRIRTNTDTQYF.

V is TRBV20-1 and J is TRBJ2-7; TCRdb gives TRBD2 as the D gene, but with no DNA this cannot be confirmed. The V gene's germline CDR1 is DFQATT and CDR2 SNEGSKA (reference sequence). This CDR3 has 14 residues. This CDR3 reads CSATRLEFSVEQYF.

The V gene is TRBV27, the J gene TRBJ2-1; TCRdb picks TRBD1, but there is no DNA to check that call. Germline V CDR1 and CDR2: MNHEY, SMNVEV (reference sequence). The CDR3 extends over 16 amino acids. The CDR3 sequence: CASSPWDRVEDNEQFF.

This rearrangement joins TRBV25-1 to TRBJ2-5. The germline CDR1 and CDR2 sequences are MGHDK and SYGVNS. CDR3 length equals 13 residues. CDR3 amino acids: CASSEPYPETQYF.

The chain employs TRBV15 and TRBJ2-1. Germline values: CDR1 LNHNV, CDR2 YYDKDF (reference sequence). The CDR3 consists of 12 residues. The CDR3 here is CATSRMNNEQFF.

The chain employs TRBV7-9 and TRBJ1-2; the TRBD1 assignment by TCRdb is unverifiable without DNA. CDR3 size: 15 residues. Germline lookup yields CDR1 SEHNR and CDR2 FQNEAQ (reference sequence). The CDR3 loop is CASSPRDPLREGYTF.

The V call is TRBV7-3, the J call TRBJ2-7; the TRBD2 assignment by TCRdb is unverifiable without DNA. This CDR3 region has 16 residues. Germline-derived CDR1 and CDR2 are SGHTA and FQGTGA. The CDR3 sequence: CASSLGTAGLPLEQYF.

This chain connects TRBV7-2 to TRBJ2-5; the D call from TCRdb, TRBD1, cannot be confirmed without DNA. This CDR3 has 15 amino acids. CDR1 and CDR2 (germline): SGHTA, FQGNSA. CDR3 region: CASSLTGGEVGTQYF.

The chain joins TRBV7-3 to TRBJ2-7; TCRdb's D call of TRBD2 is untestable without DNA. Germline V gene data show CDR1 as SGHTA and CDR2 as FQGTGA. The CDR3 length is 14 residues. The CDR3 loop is CASMGTYGKDEQYF. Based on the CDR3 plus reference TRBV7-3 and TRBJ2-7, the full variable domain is GAGVSQTPSNKVTEKGKYVELRCDPISGHTALYWYRQSLGQGPEFLIYFQGTGAADDSGLPNDRFFAVRPEGSVSTLKIQRTERGDSAVYLCASMGTYGKDEQYFGPGTRLTVT.

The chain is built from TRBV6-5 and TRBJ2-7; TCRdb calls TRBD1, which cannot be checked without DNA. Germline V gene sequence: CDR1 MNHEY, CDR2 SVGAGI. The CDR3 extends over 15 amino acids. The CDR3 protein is CASFTFGQGGYEQYF.

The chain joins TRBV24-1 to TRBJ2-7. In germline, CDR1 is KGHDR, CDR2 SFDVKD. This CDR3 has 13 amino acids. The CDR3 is CATSDSQLGEQYF.

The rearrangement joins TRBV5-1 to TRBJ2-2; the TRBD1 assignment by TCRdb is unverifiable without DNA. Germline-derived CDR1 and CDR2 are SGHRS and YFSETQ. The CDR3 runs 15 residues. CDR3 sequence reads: CASSHTQGVTGELFF.

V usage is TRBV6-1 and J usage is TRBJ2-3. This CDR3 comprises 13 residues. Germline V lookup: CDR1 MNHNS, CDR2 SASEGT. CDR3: CASRPDFTDTQYF.

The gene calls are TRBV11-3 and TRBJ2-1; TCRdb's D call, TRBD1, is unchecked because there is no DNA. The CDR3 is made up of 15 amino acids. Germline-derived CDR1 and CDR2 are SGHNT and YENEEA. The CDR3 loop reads CASSGEGGYYDEQFF.

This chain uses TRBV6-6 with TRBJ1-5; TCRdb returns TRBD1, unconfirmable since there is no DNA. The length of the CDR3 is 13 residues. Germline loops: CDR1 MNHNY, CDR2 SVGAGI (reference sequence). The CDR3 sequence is CATLGQFNQPQHF.

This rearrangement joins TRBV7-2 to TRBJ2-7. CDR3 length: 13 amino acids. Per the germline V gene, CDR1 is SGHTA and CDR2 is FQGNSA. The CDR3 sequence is CASSLDIYSEQYF.

This CDR3 is CASSYSDSPWETQYF. The chain employs TRBV6-2 or TRBV6-3 and TRBJ2-5; TCRdb gives TRBD1 as the D gene, but with no DNA this cannot be confirmed. The CDR3 runs to 15 residues. Germline CDR1 and CDR2: MNHEY and SVGEGT.

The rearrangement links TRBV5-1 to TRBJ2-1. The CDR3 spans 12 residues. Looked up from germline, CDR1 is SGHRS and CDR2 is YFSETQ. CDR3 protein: CASSFSGREQFF.